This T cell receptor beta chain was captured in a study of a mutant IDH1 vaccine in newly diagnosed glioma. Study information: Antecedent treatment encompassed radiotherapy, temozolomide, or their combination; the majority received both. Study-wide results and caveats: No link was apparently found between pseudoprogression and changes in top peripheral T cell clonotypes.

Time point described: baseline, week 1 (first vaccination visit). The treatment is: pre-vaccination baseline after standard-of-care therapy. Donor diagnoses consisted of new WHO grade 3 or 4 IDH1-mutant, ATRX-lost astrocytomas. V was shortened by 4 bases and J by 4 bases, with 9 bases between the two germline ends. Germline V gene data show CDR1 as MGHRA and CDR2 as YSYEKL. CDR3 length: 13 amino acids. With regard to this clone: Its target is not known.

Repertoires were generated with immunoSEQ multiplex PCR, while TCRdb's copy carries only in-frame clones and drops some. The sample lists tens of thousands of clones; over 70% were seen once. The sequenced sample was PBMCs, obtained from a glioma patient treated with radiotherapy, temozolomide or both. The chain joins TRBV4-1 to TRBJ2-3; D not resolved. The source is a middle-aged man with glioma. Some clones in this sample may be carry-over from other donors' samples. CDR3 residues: CASSLSRADTQYF. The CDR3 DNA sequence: TGCGCCAGCAGCCTGAGTCGGGCAGATACGCAGTATTTT.